This TCR beta chain originates from a study of blood T cells in healthy people across ages. The second PCR ran about 6 to 12 cycles with a sample-barcoded 5' primer and J-beta primers. MiXCR, applied by TCRdb to the 5' RACE reads, yields one record per CDR3 protein. The sample contains under 950,000 distinct CDR3 sequences, about a fifth of which appear only once. The length of the CDR3 is 13 residues. Germline CDR1 reads LNHNV; CDR2 reads YYDKDF (reference sequence). V lost 3 bases, J lost 0 bases, and 5 bases lay in between. Peripheral blood was drawn, about 10 milliliters per donor. This clonotype appeared a single time.

The TCR comes from a man aged 65 to 85 in good health. V is TRBV15 and J is TRBJ1-1; no reliable D call. Sequencing input: blood. The CDR3 DNA sequence: TGTGCCACCAGCAGTTCCTTGAACACTGAAGCTTTCTTT. This sequence encodes CATSSSLNTEAFF.